This passage covers 28 T cell receptor beta chains from one sample sequenced in a study of T cell changes during pregnancy in multiple sclerosis. The data were produced by immunoSEQ multiplex PCR, yet TCRdb's version contains in-frame clones alone and is incomplete. The sample consists of about 31,000 clones, roughly 89% of them appearing once. Here the sequenced sample was CD8+ T cells from peripheral blood mononuclear cells, taken before pregnancy. The receptors were sampled from a female donor with multiple sclerosis, enrolled in a pregnancy study.

The chain recombines TRBV27 with TRBJ1-5, with 8 bases lining up with TRBD1. The V segment lost 3 bases and the J segment 6 bases; nucleotides outside the gene matches: 10. Looked up from germline, CDR1 is MNHEY and CDR2 is SMNVEV (reference sequence). This CDR3 spans 16 amino acids. CDR3 sequence (DNA): TGTGCCAGCAGTTTCCGAAGAGGACAGGGTAGTCAGCCCCAGCATTTT. It translates to CASSFRRGQGSQPQHF.

J is TRBJ2-7 and V is TRBV9, with a weak D call TRBD1 (7 bases). Trimming removed 7 bases at V and 6 bases at J, with 20 bases between. The CDR3 is made up of 14 amino acids. CDR1 is SGDLS, CDR2 YYNGEE, per germline. The CDR3 DNA is TGTGCCAGCTCAGGGGGGCAGGGTATAAGCGAGCAGTACTTC. It is translated as CASSGGQGISEQYF.

V usage is TRBV6-1 and J usage is TRBJ2-7, with 10 bases aligning to TRBD1. V shed 2 bases and J 3 bases; nucleotides not matched to a gene: 4. Germline V gene sequence: CDR1 MNHNS, CDR2 SASEGT. The CDR3 totals 15 residues. The CDR3 DNA follows: TGTGCCAGCAGTGAAAGGGACAGGGGCTACTACGAGCAGTACTTC. Its translation: CASSERDRGYYEQYF.

The rearrangement joins TRBV20-1 to TRBJ1-2; D perhaps matches TRBD1 (5 bases). The CDR3 has 11 amino acids. CDR1 and CDR2 (germline): DFQATT, SNEGSKA (reference sequence). Trimming pared 5 bases from V and 5 bases from J, leaving 9 bases between. The DNA of the CDR3 is TGCAGTGCTGGGGACTCGTATGGCTACACCTTC. It codes for CSAGDSYGYTF.

This clone was counted once. The chain carries TRBV4-1 and TRBJ2-1; perhaps TRBD2 as D (5 bases). The length of the CDR3 is 16 residues. Trimming took 3 bases from V and 0 from J, leaving 12 bases between them. Germline assignment: CDR1 MGHRA and CDR2 YSYEKL. The CDR3 here is CASSQKADSSYNEQFF. The CDR3 region has the DNA TGCGCCAGCAGCCAGAAAGCGGATAGCTCCTACAATGAGCAGTTCTTC.

The chain couples TRBV27 to TRBJ2-3, with D tentatively TRBD1 (5 bases). Germline loops: CDR1 MNHEY, CDR2 SMNVEV (reference sequence). The CDR3 sequence is 13 residues long. V lost 3 bases and J 3 bases, leaving 7 bases between the germline ends. In nucleotides, the CDR3 is TGTGCCAGCAGTTTTAGGGGAACAGATACGCAGTATTTT. It is translated as CASSFRGTDTQYF.

The sample holds one count of this clone. The sample contains more than one DNA sequence encoding this CDR3. CDR3: CASSDSTSGGADTQYF. CDR3 nucleotides: TGTGCCAGCAGTGACTCGACCAGCGGGGGGGCTGATACGCAGTATTTT. The chain is built from TRBV6-4 and TRBJ2-3; TRBD2 matches at 10 bases. The CDR3 covers 16 residues. The V segment lost 0 bases and the J segment 6 bases; nucleotides outside the gene matches: 6. Looked up from germline, CDR1 is MRHNA and CDR2 is SNTAGT.

This clone counts as medium-sized (0.01 to 0.1%). CDR3 sequence reads: CASMVTGDTGELFF. CDR3 nucleotide sequence: TGTGCCAGCATGGTGACAGGGGACACCGGGGAGCTGTTTTTT. V usage is TRBV6-5 and J usage is TRBJ2-2; 8 bases line up with TRBD1. The V gene end was trimmed by 7 bases and the J gene end by 3 bases; junction bases not matched to a gene: 4. CDR3 length: 14 amino acids. Germline CDR1 MNHEY, CDR2 SVGAGI.

This clone was observed a single time. The chain employs TRBV5-4 and TRBJ2-1, with a possible D match to TRBD2 (6 bases). The CDR3 runs 14 residues. Between the trimmed V and J ends, which lost 3 bases and 0 bases, there was a span of 7 bases. The germline CDR1 and CDR2 sequences are SGHNT and YYREEE (reference sequence). CDR3 sequence: CASSYGSSYNEQFF. The CDR3 coding sequence is TGTGCCAGCAGCTACGGGAGCTCCTACAATGAGCAGTTCTTC.

The genes are TRBV6-5 and TRBJ1-1, with a weak D call TRBD1 (5 bases). Per the germline V gene, CDR1 is MNHEY and CDR2 is SVGAGI. The CDR3 has 13 residues. The V end was cut by 2 bases, the J end by 5 bases, with 9 bases between. CDR3 region: CASSYGGRTEAFF. The DNA of the CDR3 is TGTGCCAGCAGTTACGGGGGGAGAACTGAAGCTTTCTTT.

The chain is built from TRBV6-5 and TRBJ1-1; no firm D call. CDR1 is MNHEY, CDR2 SVGAGI, per germline. Trimming removed 4 bases at V and 7 bases at J, with 10 bases between. CDR3 length equals 12 residues. CDR3 protein: CASSLGRDEAFF. The CDR3 region has the DNA TGTGCCAGCAGTTTAGGGCGGGATGAAGCTTTCTTT.

J is TRBJ2-1 and V is TRBV5-1, with 12 bases identical to TRBD2. Per the germline V gene, CDR1 is SGHRS and CDR2 is YFSETQ. The CDR3 contains 17 residues. After removal of 4 bases from V and 1 base from J, the junction contained 6 bases not matched to a gene. CDR3 sequence reads: CASSPSGRAPSYNEQFF. For the CDR3, the DNA is TGCGCCAGCAGCCCTAGCGGGAGGGCCCCATCCTACAATGAGCAGTTCTTC.

This clone was recorded only once. CDR3 nucleotides: TGTGCCAGCAGTTTATATTCCCGGACTAGCGAAGGCTACAATGAGCAGTTCTTC. Protein product: CASSLYSRTSEGYNEQFF. This rearrangement joins TRBV27 to TRBJ2-1; 9 bases agree with TRBD2. V gave up 1 base and J gave up 3 bases; unmatched junction bases: 10. This CDR3 is built from 18 residues. CDR1 is MNHEY, CDR2 SMNVEV, per germline (reference sequence).

This clone was counted a single time. The chain joins TRBV25-1 to TRBJ2-1; the match to TRBD2 covers 9 bases. Germline V gene lookup returns CDR1 MGHDK and CDR2 SYGVNS. V shed 5 bases, J shed 7 bases, and the junction held 15 bases outside the gene matches. CDR3 length equals 17 residues. Here the CDR3 DNA reads TGTGCCAGCAGTCCGCGTCGCGGGGGGGCCTTATTAAATGAGCAGTTCTTC. Amino acids: CASSPRRGGALLNEQFF.

V gene TRBV7-8 combines with J gene TRBJ1-2, with D tentatively TRBD1 (5 bases). This CDR3 has 15 amino acids. V was cut by 1 base and J by 4 bases, with 13 bases left in between. CDR1 and CDR2 (germline): SGHVS, FQNEAQ. DNA for the CDR3: TGTGCCAGCAGCTTAGAGAGAGGACACATCTATGGCTACACCTTC. This sequence encodes CASSLERGHIYGYTF.

This chain links TRBV27 with TRBJ2-1, with 11 bases aligning to TRBD2. From germline, CDR1 is MNHEY and CDR2 SMNVEV (reference sequence). V was clipped by 3 bases and J by 7 bases; unmatched bases: 11. CDR3 length: 17 residues. DNA of the CDR3: TGTGCCAGCAGTTTCCCTCCTCTAGCGGGGGGAATTAATGAGCAGTTCTTC. Its protein product is CASSFPPLAGGINEQFF.

This clone was seen only a few times. J is TRBJ2-2 and V is TRBV18; TRBD1 agrees at 9 bases. CDR1 and CDR2 from the germline V gene are KGHSH and LQKENI. The CDR3 sequence is 17 residues long. The J segment lost 0 bases and the V segment lost 3 bases, leaving 5 bases of the junction unmatched. The CDR3 nucleotides read TGTGCCAGCTCACCCTGGGACAGGGTTGCGAACACCGGGGAGCTGTTTTTT. This encodes CASSPWDRVANTGELFF.

The rearrangement links TRBV15 to TRBJ1-5; D is possibly TRBD1 (5 bases). The CDR3 consists of 13 residues. Germline CDR1 reads LNHNV; CDR2 reads YYDKDF (reference sequence). The V end lost 2 bases, the J end lost 5 bases, and 7 bases lay between the germline ends. The CDR3 nucleotides read TGTGCCACCAGCAGAAAAGGGGATCAGCCCCAGCATTTT. Its translation: CATSRKGDQPQHF.

This clone was observed a handful of times. The chain is built from TRBV25-1 and TRBJ1-6, with D tentatively TRBD1 (6 bases). The germline V and J ends were trimmed by 6 bases and 9 bases, with 15 bases remaining between them. The CDR3 runs 14 residues. Germline-derived CDR1 and CDR2 are MGHDK and SYGVNS. CDR3 DNA sequence: TGTGCCAGCAGGGGCCGGGGGGCAGGTTCACCCCTCCACTTT. It yields the protein CASRGRGAGSPLHF.

The chain has TRBV7-2 and TRBJ1-3; TRBD1 might be the D (6 bases). CDR3 length: 16 amino acids. The germline V gene encodes CDR1 SGHTA and CDR2 FQGNSA. V was clipped by 3 bases and J by 0 bases, with 12 bases between them. CDR3 DNA: TGTGCCAGCAGCTTTCCAGGCAGGGGCTCTGGAAACACCATATATTTT. Translation: CASSFPGRGSGNTIYF.

This clone was seen more than once but under ten times. J is TRBJ1-1 and V is TRBV5-4; 10 positions match TRBD1. V lost 4 bases and J lost 4; bases outside the gene matches: 7. The CDR3 contains 15 residues. The V gene's germline CDR1 is SGHNT and CDR2 YYREEE (reference sequence). The CDR3 sequence: CASSAQTGGGTEAFF. CDR3 sequence (DNA): TGTGCCAGCAGCGCCCAGACAGGGGGCGGCACTGAAGCTTTCTTT.

The chain uses TRBV4-3 and TRBJ2-7; tentative D call: TRBD1 (5 bases). The CDR3 runs to 14 residues. CDR1 and CDR2 (germline): LGHNA, YSLEER. V lost 1 base to trimming and J lost 1 base, with 8 bases between them. CDR3 coding DNA: TGCGCCAGCAGCCAAGTACAGGTATCCTACGAGCAGTACTTC. As protein: CASSQVQVSYEQYF.

The chain uses TRBV5-1 and TRBJ2-1, with 13 bases fitting TRBD2. With V trimmed by 4 bases and J by 7 bases, 20 bases remained unmatched. CDR1 SGHRS and CDR2 YFSETQ come from the germline V gene. The length of the CDR3 is 20 residues. The CDR3 region has the DNA TGCGCCAGCAGCCCACTTAGGACTAGCGGGAGAGGATTTTATGGGAATGAGCAGTTCTTC. This sequence encodes CASSPLRTSGRGFYGNEQFF.

This CDR3 reads CASSHPVQGSQETQYF. For the CDR3, the DNA is TGCGCCAGCAGCCATCCAGTGCAGGGGTCCCAAGAGACCCAGTACTTC. The chain uses TRBV4-1 and TRBJ2-5; TRBD1 might be the D (6 bases). The CDR3 is made up of 16 amino acids. Per the germline V gene, CDR1 is MGHRA and CDR2 is YSYEKL. Trimming cost V 3 bases and J 1 base, with 15 bases left between them.

The V gene is TRBV30, the J gene TRBJ2-7; 10 positions agree with TRBD1. Per the germline V gene, CDR1 is GTSNPN and CDR2 is SVGIG (reference sequence). CDR3 size: 13 residues. V shed 2 bases, J shed 4 bases, and the junction held 2 bases outside the gene matches. CDR3 coding DNA: TGTGCCTGGAGTCCGGGACAGGGGTACGAGCAGTACTTC. It translates to CAWSPGQGYEQYF. The variable domain in full, with the rest retrieved from reference TRBV30 and TRBJ2-7, is SQTIHQWPATLVQPVGSPLSLECTVEGTSNPNLYWYRQAAGRGLQLLFYSVGIGQISSEVPQNLSASRPQDRQFILSSKKLLLSDSGFYLCAWSPGQGYEQYFGPGTRLTVT.

This sequence joins TRBV28 and TRBJ1-2; 7 bases agree with TRBD1. V was clipped by 8 bases and J by 1 base; unmatched bases: 7. The CDR3 totals 14 residues. In germline, CDR1 is MDHEN, CDR2 SYDVKM. In DNA form, the CDR3 reads TGTGCCAGCCTTACAGGGGAAAGTAACTATGGCTACACCTTC. Amino acid sequence: CASLTGESNYGYTF.

The V and J genes are TRBV7-9 and TRBJ2-7, with a possible D match to TRBD1 (6 bases). The CDR3 totals 12 residues. The V end lost 6 bases, the J end lost 5 bases, and 11 bases lay between the germline ends. Germline CDR1 is SEHNR and CDR2 is FQNEAQ (reference sequence). This CDR3 reads CASRGNRDEQYF. In DNA, the CDR3 is TGTGCCAGCAGGGGGAACAGGGACGAGCAGTACTTC.

The rearrangement uses TRBV27 and TRBJ2-7; D is possibly TRBD1 (6 bases). Trimming stripped 6 bases from V and 0 bases from J, with 12 bases between. Germline V lookup: CDR1 MNHEY, CDR2 SMNVEV (reference sequence). The CDR3 is 14 residues long. The CDR3 region has the DNA TGTGCCAGCAGCCCCGGGACATCCTCCTACGAGCAGTACTTC. Amino acids: CASSPGTSSYEQYF.